What follows are 10 T cell receptor beta chains derived from one specimen sequenced in a study of OX40 agonist ivuxolimab in advanced cancers. The method was immunoSEQ multiplex PCR; TCRdb's version includes in-frame clones alone and lacks a portion of them. The profile shows around 70,000 clones, roughly 89% of them singletons. The sequencing here drew on CD4+ or CD8+ T cells sorted from blood, taken in a trial of the OX40 agonist ivuxolimab. Receptor source: an adult with an advanced solid tumor such as melanoma, head and neck, liver or kidney cancer.

The V call is TRBV10-3, the J call TRBJ1-2; TRBD1 matches 10 bases. Per the germline V gene, CDR1 is ENHRY and CDR2 is SYGVKD. CDR3 length: 16 amino acids. V lost 4 bases, J lost 8 bases, and 13 bases stayed unmatched. The CDR3 nucleotides are TGTGCCATCAGTGGAACCGGGACAGGGGACGCTCGCGGCTACACCTTC. As protein: CAISGTGTGDARGYTF.

The rearrangement links TRBV18 to TRBJ2-2; 8 bases are shared with TRBD1. V was pared by 2 bases and J by 4 bases, with 9 bases of the junction left unmatched. From germline, CDR1 is KGHSH and CDR2 LQKENI. The CDR3 totals 17 residues. This CDR3 is CASSPYQQGVGTGELFF. Written as DNA, the CDR3 is TGTGCCAGCTCACCATATCAACAGGGGGTTGGCACCGGGGAGCTGTTTTTT.

This clone appeared a few times. The chain employs TRBV19 and TRBJ1-5; D is unclear. Germline V gene lookup returns CDR1 LNHDA and CDR2 SQIVND (reference sequence). The length of the CDR3 is 16 residues. The V end was cut by 11 bases, the J end by 4 bases, with 24 bases between. CDR3 residues: CAVKEETQYGNQPQHF. The DNA for the CDR3 is TGTGCCGTAAAGGAGGAAACCCAATATGGAAATCAGCCCCAGCATTTT.

The genes are TRBV7-3 and TRBJ2-7, with 9 bases aligning to TRBD1. The J segment lost 4 bases and the V segment lost 2 bases, leaving 12 bases of the junction unmatched. The germline gives CDR1 SGHTA, CDR2 FQGTGA. This CDR3 has 17 residues. DNA for the CDR3: TGTGCCAGCAGCTTAGCAACTTACCGGGACAGGGTTTACGAGCAGTACTTC. This gives the protein CASSLATYRDRVYEQYF.

The rearrangement uses TRBV6-5 and TRBJ2-3, with D perhaps matching TRBD1 or TRBD2 (5 bases each). The CDR3 runs 14 residues. Germline V lookup: CDR1 MNHEY, CDR2 SVGAGI. V lost 11 bases and J lost 2, with 17 bases in between. CDR3 sequence: CASRLGTFTDTQYF. The CDR3 nucleotides are TGTGCCTCCCGATTAGGGACGTTCACAGATACGCAGTATTTT.

V gene TRBV18 combines with J gene TRBJ2-1; TRBD1 might be the D (6 bases). V was trimmed by 6 bases and J by 6 bases, leaving 18 bases between them. Germline V gene lookup returns CDR1 KGHSH and CDR2 LQKENI. CDR3 length: 15 residues. The CDR3 coding sequence is TGTGCCAGCTCCCACCCAAACAGGGCTACCAATGAGCAGTTCTTC. Protein: CASSHPNRATNEQFF.

The gene calls are TRBV6-4 and TRBJ1-2; 7 bases are shared with TRBD1. CDR1 is MRHNA and CDR2 is SNTAGT in the germline V gene. The CDR3 loop spans 12 amino acids. J was trimmed by 8 bases and V by 7 bases; bases with no gene match: 7. The CDR3 sequence is CASIGQERGYTF. DNA for the CDR3: TGTGCCAGCATCGGACAGGAACGGGGCTACACCTTC.

The rearrangement links TRBV20-1 to TRBJ1-2; D is uncertain. This CDR3 is built from 11 residues. V lost 0 bases to trimming and J lost 10 bases, with 9 bases between them. From germline, CDR1 is DFQATT and CDR2 SNEGSKA (reference sequence). The CDR3 coding sequence is TGCAGTGCTAGAGAGAGGAGGTCCTACACCTTC. This gives the protein CSARERRSYTF.

This chain connects TRBV29-1 to TRBJ2-1; D gene unclear. Germline V gene lookup returns CDR1 SQVTM and CDR2 ANQGSEA. V was clipped by 5 bases and J by 7 bases, with 12 bases between them. There are 12 residues in the CDR3. The CDR3 reads CSVPWQWNEQFF. The DNA of the CDR3 is TGCAGCGTTCCATGGCAGTGGAATGAGCAGTTCTTC.

This chain joins TRBV2 and TRBJ2-1; perhaps D is TRBD1 or TRBD2 (5 bases each). Germline loops: CDR1 SNHLY, CDR2 FYNNEI. CDR3 size: 15 residues. V was clipped by 3 bases and J by 9 bases, with 18 bases between them. The CDR3 DNA follows: TGTGCCAGCAGTGAGTCCGGGGCCAAACCCGGTGAGCAGTTCTTC. It codes for CASSESGAKPGEQFF.